What follows is one T cell receptor (beta chain) and its context. PCR employed 60 Vbeta and 13 Jbeta primers. TCRdb's copy holds only in-frame clones and misses some; the assay was immunoSEQ multiplex PCR. The sample yields under 150,000 clones, 60% to 85% seen once. The CDR3 consists of 14 residues. Trimming removed 5 bases from V and 6 bases from J; junction bases left unmatched: 7. Germline CDR1 and CDR2: SGHTA and FQGTGA. This sample was taken from a study of cytomegalovirus exposure and HLA in healthy donors. The chain uses TRBV7-3 and TRBJ2-3; TRBD2 agrees at 8 bases. The sample consisted of PBMCs. The source is a male donor in good health and CMV-seronegative. CDR3 region: CASSISGRVDTQYF. Written as DNA, the CDR3 is TGTGCCAGCAGCATCAGCGGGAGAGTCGATACGCAGTATTTT.